The rows below give T cell receptor beta chains drawn from one sample of a study of control samples from healthy donors and cancer patients. The protocol was immunoSEQ multiplex PCR, while the TCRdb copy is restricted to in-frame clones and leaves out a portion. Of fewer than 95,000 clones listed, roughly nine tenths are singletons. Sequenced material: blood. The source is a man aged 25-45 years in good health. Both conserved end residues are part of each CDR3. D genes are given only for firm matches. Clone sizes are given selectively: once, few, many, or a class where the clone is expanded.

CDR3 protein	CDR3 DNA	clone size	D gene	V gene	J gene
CATLRSEEQGANGYTF	TGTGCCACCTTGCGCAGTGAGGAACAGGGGGCAAACGGCTACACCTTC	once	TRBD1	TRBV24-1	TRBJ1-2
CASSQGTSRTDTQYF	TGCGCCAGCAGCCAAGGGACTTCACGCACAGATACGCAGTATTTT	once	.	TRBV4-1	TRBJ2-3
CAISESNVALDEQYF	TGTGCCATCAGTGAGTCGAATGTAGCGCTTGACGAGCAGTACTTC	few	.	TRBV10-3	TRBJ2-7
CASIGTSGGKTQYF	TGTGCCAGCATCGGTACTAGCGGGGGGAAGACCCAGTACTTC	.	TRBD2	TRBV2	TRBJ2-5
CASSGKAAGTGELFF	TGTGCCAGTAGCGGGAAAGCGGCGGGGACCGGGGAGCTGTTTTTT	.	TRBD2	TRBV7-3	TRBJ2-2
CAWTPPDRNTSPLHF	TGTGCCTGGACCCCACCGGACAGGAATACTTCACCCCTCCACTTT	few	TRBD1	TRBV30	TRBJ1-6
CASSRFRGDRDTEAFF	TGTGCCAGCAGCCGATTTAGGGGGGATCGGGACACTGAAGCTTTCTTT	.	.	TRBV7-9	TRBJ1-1
CASSDSNRLDTQYF	TGTGCCAGCAGTGACTCGAACAGGCTGGATACGCAGTATTTT	.	.	TRBV6-4	TRBJ2-3
CASSPDPGLAGVGEQFF	TGTGCCAGCAGTCCCGACCCGGGACTAGCGGGAGTGGGTGAGCAGTTCTTC	.	TRBD2	TRBV27	TRBJ2-1
CASSKQGQSNYGYTF	TGTGCCAGTAGTAAGCAAGGACAGAGCAACTATGGCTACACCTTC	.	.	TRBV19	TRBJ1-2
CAWRRRGNYGYTF	TGTGCCTGGAGACGCAGGGGGAACTATGGCTACACCTTC	.	TRBD1	TRBV30	TRBJ1-2
CASSSTGGINYGYTF	TGCGCCAGCAGCTCAACAGGGGGGATTAACTATGGCTACACCTTC	.	TRBD1	TRBV5-1	TRBJ1-2
CASTSWTSGRTGELFF	TGTGCCAGCACCAGTTGGACTAGCGGGAGAACCGGGGAGCTGTTTTTT	.	TRBD2	TRBV11-2	TRBJ2-2
CASSPGTSYEQYF	TGTGCCAGCAGCCCCGGGACAAGCTACGAGCAGTACTTC	.	.	TRBV7-9	TRBJ2-7
CASGSSGHQPQHF	TGTGCTAGTGGTTCGTCGGGTCACCAGCCCCAGCATTTT	once	.	TRBV12-5	TRBJ1-5
CAISESDKGSLSNQPQHF	TGTGCCATCAGTGAGTCGGACAAGGGATCACTTAGCAATCAGCCCCAGCATTTT	.	.	TRBV10-3	TRBJ1-5
CASSPGGFRGTDTQYF	TGCGCCAGCAGCCCCGGGGGGTTCCGAGGCACAGATACGCAGTATTTT	.	TRBD2	TRBV5-1	TRBJ2-3
CSVTRTVMNTEAFF	TGCAGCGTTACACGGACAGTGATGAACACTGAAGCTTTCTTT	.	.	TRBV29-1	TRBJ1-1
CASRRSPSGMGTDTQYF	TGTGCCAGTAGAAGGAGCCCTAGCGGGATGGGCACAGATACGCAGTATTTT	.	TRBD2	TRBV19	TRBJ2-3
CASSPRGRYGYTF	TGTGCCAGCTCACCCCGGGGGCGCTATGGCTACACCTTC	.	.	TRBV18	TRBJ1-2
CASSPMPVAGALETQYF	TGTGCCAGCAGCCCAATGCCCGTCGCGGGGGCTTTGGAGACCCAGTACTTC	.	.	TRBV5-4	TRBJ2-5
CASSFRQEQPQHF	TGTGCCAGCAGTTTCCGACAGGAACAGCCCCAGCATTTT	.	.	TRBV12-3/TRBV12-4	TRBJ1-5
CASRPTLQWSVTQYF	TGTGCCAGCAGGCCTACTCTACAGTGGTCGGTGACCCAGTACTTC	.	.	TRBV6-5	TRBJ2-5
CASSQLTGGSGELFF	TGTGCCAGCAGCCAACTGACAGGGGGCAGCGGGGAGCTGTTTTTT	.	TRBD1	TRBV14	TRBJ2-2
CASHPSGGYEQYF	TGTGCCAGCCATCCTAGCGGGGGATACGAGCAGTACTTC	.	TRBD2	TRBV6-5	TRBJ2-7
CASRPRADTQYF	TGTGCCAGCAGGCCTCGAGCAGATACGCAGTATTTT	.	.	TRBV27	TRBJ2-3
CASSLGGVLYEQYF	TGTGCCAGCAGTTTAGGGGGGGTCCTCTACGAGCAGTACTTC	.	TRBD2	TRBV28	TRBJ2-7